This entry features one T cell receptor beta chain sequence. There is no known antigen for this receptor. No much larger clonotype is one base removed from it; base qualities were not supplied. This specimen comes from a study of blood T cell repertoires in COVID-19 (dated by TCRdb to the early 2020s). Notes on the research overall: The collaborator samples originated in the United States, Italy and Spain and spanned the acute and convalescent phases of COVID-19. The material from the prospective study consisted of cDNA or gDNA derived from T cells, B-cell-depleted T cells, or PBMCs. Subjects who had been exposed to COVID-19, were actively infected with it, or had recovered from it provided the deeply sampled blood TCRbeta repertoires that made up the dataset. A freely available public database, intended as a resource for researchers studying the immune response to SARS-CoV-2, is where the repertoires were released. The samples were drawn from two sources: the first 160 participants of the ongoing ImmuneRACE study, and 1,000 to 1,500 subjects contributed by 6 global collaborators. The sample metadata nearly always contained a de-identified subject ID, COVID-19 status, age in years and sex. HLA class I and class II types, where available, came from metadata supplied by the sample provider rather than from assay-based typing. Beyond this particular receptor, the publication reports: Clinical and demographic metadata were provided uncurated, with the amount varying by source and participant.

One collaborating source in Seattle enrolled patients while the patients were actively infected and followed the patients over time throughout the course of disease. Collaborating institutions collected whole blood in K2EDTA tubes following their own protocols. Collaborator samples were shipped for TCRbeta analysis as frozen whole blood, isolated PBMCs, or DNA extracted from either sample type. The immunoSEQ Assay, a bias-controlled multiplex PCR, was used to amplify TCRbeta CDR3 regions from genomic DNA. Concerning the study's data processing: The number of nucleated cells in each sample was estimated from the amplification of reference gene primers within the assay. To quantify the absolute abundance of each unique TCRbeta CDR3 rearrangement, sequence reads were collapsed and filtered. For each sample, productive Simpson clonality was calculated as the square root of Simpson's diversity index across productive rearrangements. The immuneACCESS repertoire file appears here via TCRdb, limited to in-frame rearrangements. These files lack a portion of the clones; in checked studies, under half of the deficit traces to unresolved V genes, and the cause of the others is not known. The V and J calls and clone size come from that table; D and trimming were worked out from the DNA. This sample lists approximately 300,000 clones; roughly nine tenths were detected once. 1.5% to 2% of the sample lies in the top ten.

The sample comprised peripheral blood. The clonotype originates from a woman aged 25-40 years with COVID-19, enrolled during active disease.

The bases are TGTGCCAGCAGGGAACAGGGCGGAGATACGCAGTATTTT. Its protein reads: CASREQGGDTQYF. Recombination connected TRBV28 to TRBJ2-3, and possibly TRBD1, on 6 matching bases. Deletion took 6 bases off V and 5 bases off J, with a span of 12 bases between the germline ends. The germline V gene supplies CDR1 MDHEN and CDR2 SYDVKM. The CDR3, from cysteine to phenylalanine, totals 13 residues. Only the CDR3 region is kept as DNA, spanning 39 bases read in frame from base 1.